Given below is one TCR beta chain in context. This record belongs to a study of blood T cell repertoires in COVID-19. Sequenced by immunoSEQ multiplex PCR; TCRdb stores in-frame clones only, minus some. In the table there are a few hundred thousand clones, 90% of which are singletons. The receptor was derived from a woman aged 45-60 years with COVID-19, enrolled during active disease. The sample was peripheral blood.

This CDR3 reads CASSLGDPSAYEQYF. CDR3 bases: TGTGCCAGCAGCTTAGGAGACCCTAGCGCCTACGAGCAGTACTTC. J is TRBJ2-7 and V is TRBV7-2; D is perhaps TRBD2 (6 bases). The CDR3 is made up of 15 amino acids. Trimming removed 1 base at V and 2 bases at J, with 12 bases between. Per the germline V gene, CDR1 is SGHTA and CDR2 is FQGNSA.